Reported below is one T cell receptor (beta chain). Antigen unknown. Each sample came from a Caucasian adult donor living in Nashville, Tennessee. The authors' processing: Owing to the provision of junction-only sequences devoid of quality scores by immunoSEQ, filtering differed. This table comes from immunoSEQ multiplex PCR, and its TCRdb copy is limited to in-frame clones, with some not included. V, J and clone size are those of that table, while D and trimming were read from the DNA. The sample holds some 1.5 million clones; roughly 96% are singletons and the top ten take 1% to 1.5%. The data were obtained in a study of shared clonotypes between healthy human individuals. Looking at the study overall: A couple of women and three men aged 18 to 49 served as donors.

Study conclusions and caveats: Clonotypes shared by all four sorted-subset donors had higher generation probabilities than non-shared clonotypes.

Per germline, CDR1 MDHEN and CDR2 SYDVKM. The CDR3 has 11 residues. V lost 4 bases and J 7 bases, leaving 6 bases between the germline ends. The chain employs TRBV28 and TRBJ2-3; D is undetermined. The sequence was obtained from a man under 40 in good health. Sequencing was performed on naive CD4+ T cells sorted from blood. Subset specified: CD45RA+ positively selected. As DNA, the CDR3 is TGTGCCAGCAGTTCCTCCAATACGCAGTATTTT. This sequence encodes CASSSSNTQYF.